The rows below give T cell receptor beta chains drawn from one sample of a study of T-cell memory formation after mild COVID-19. TCRdb fed the 5' RACE reads into MiXCR, producing one record per CDR3 protein. Among roughly 480,000 distinct CDR3 sequences, nearly 25% were seen once, and the ten largest hold roughly an eighth. Specimen: PBMCs or a T cell subset sorted from them (not recorded which). The source is an adult woman who had mild COVID-19 (a few samples of this study predate the infection). Cell type and time point are not known. The CDR3 runs from the conserved cysteine through the conserved F or W. D genes are given only for firm matches. Size is stated for part of the rows, as once, few or many counts, or as a class when the clone is expanded.

size: few; V: TRBV12-3/TRBV12-4; J: TRBJ2-1; D: TRBD2; CDR3: CASRSTGTSAYNEQFF; DNA: TGTGCCAGCAGATCCACCGGGACTAGCGCATACAATGAGCAGTTCTTC
size: few; V: TRBV30; J: TRBJ2-3; D: NA; CDR3: CALIAGRSSTDTQYF; DNA: TGTGCCTTAATCGCGGGCAGATCTAGCACAGATACGCAGTATTTT
size: NA; V: TRBV12-3/TRBV12-4; J: TRBJ2-5; D: NA; CDR3: CATSQGGSSQETQYF; DNA: TGTGCCACCTCACAGGGCGGGAGTTCACAAGAGACCCAGTACTTC
size: NA; V: TRBV20-1; J: TRBJ2-7; D: TRBD2; CDR3: CSATGRGASSYEQYF; DNA: TGCAGTGCTACGGGGAGGGGCGCCAGCTCCTACGAGCAGTACTTC
size: few; V: TRBV3-1; J: TRBJ2-3; D: NA; CDR3: CASSQEMALVTTDTQYF; DNA: TGTGCCAGCAGCCAAGAAATGGCTCTGGTTACCACAGATACGCAGTATTTT
size: few; V: TRBV5-1; J: TRBJ2-7; D: TRBD1; CDR3: CASSSQGDRGLSGSYEQYF; DNA: TGCGCCAGCAGCAGTCAGGGGGACAGGGGCCTATCGGGTTCCTACGAGCAGTACTTC
size: few; V: TRBV6-5; J: TRBJ2-7; D: NA; CDR3: CASSYSGGTYEQYF; DNA: TGTGCCAGCAGTTACTCGGGGGGAACCTACGAGCAGTACTTC
size: NA; V: TRBV4-1; J: TRBJ1-5; D: NA; CDR3: CASSQDQDIFQPQHF; DNA: TGCGCCAGCAGCCAAGATCAGGACATATTTCAGCCCCAGCATTTT
size: few; V: TRBV6-4; J: TRBJ2-3; D: TRBD2; CDR3: CASSDSTSGSDTQYF; DNA: TGTGCCAGCAGTGACTCGACTAGCGGGTCTGATACGCAGTATTTT
size: many; V: TRBV7-9; J: TRBJ2-1; D: NA; CDR3: CASSLGAGLSYNEQFF; DNA: TGTGCCAGCAGCTTAGGGGCCGGACTCTCCTACAATGAGCAGTTCTTC
size: NA; V: TRBV5-5; J: TRBJ2-2; D: NA; CDR3: CASSAGHANTGELFF; DNA: TGTGCCAGCAGCGCCGGTCATGCGAACACCGGGGAGCTGTTTTTT
size: few; V: TRBV30; J: TRBJ1-6; D: NA; CDR3: CALHRGVNSPLHF; DNA: TGTGCCTTACACCGGGGAGTAAATTCACCCCTCCACTTT
size: few; V: TRBV24-1; J: TRBJ2-2; D: NA; CDR3: CATSDFGRPGGELFF; DNA: TGTGCCACCAGTGACTTTGGTCGCCCGGGCGGGGAGCTGTTTTTT
size: NA; V: TRBV20-1; J: TRBJ1-1; D: TRBD1; CDR3: CSAREPGTGTEAFF; DNA: TGCAGTGCTAGAGAGCCTGGGACAGGGACTGAAGCTTTCTTT
size: NA; V: TRBV9; J: TRBJ2-7; D: TRBD2; CDR3: CASSVGTSGYEQYF; DNA: TGTGCCAGCAGCGTAGGTACTAGCGGCTACGAGCAGTACTTC
size: NA; V: TRBV12-3/TRBV12-4; J: TRBJ1-2; D: NA; CDR3: CASSSAPLEGYTF; DNA: TGTGCCAGCAGTTCGGCTCCACTCGAAGGCTACACCTTC
size: NA; V: TRBV7-9; J: TRBJ2-7; D: TRBD1; CDR3: CASSPTGGEYEQYF; DNA: TGTGCCAGCAGCCCGACAGGGGGCGAGTACGAGCAGTACTTC
size: NA; V: TRBV29-1; J: TRBJ1-1; D: NA; CDR3: CSSRGGRGNTEAFF; DNA: TGCAGCTCCCGTGGGGGACGGGGGAACACTGAAGCTTTCTTT
size: NA; V: TRBV12-3/TRBV12-4; J: TRBJ1-3; D: NA; CDR3: CASSHQRRSGNTIYF; DNA: TGTGCCAGCAGCCACCAGAGGCGTTCTGGAAACACCATATATTTT
size: many; V: TRBV7-6; J: TRBJ2-3; D: TRBD2; CDR3: CASSLGLAGSSTDTQYF; DNA: TGTGCCAGCAGCTTGGGACTAGCGGGGTCCAGCACAGATACGCAGTATTTT